These 13 T cell receptor beta chains were sequenced from one sample in a study of blood T cell repertoires in COVID-19. Data came from immunoSEQ multiplex PCR; TCRdb stores just in-frame clones and leaves some out. The sample shows approximately 210,000 clones, roughly four fifths of them seen only once. The sequenced material came from PBMCs or T cells enriched from blood (not recorded which). These receptors all come from a man aged 35 to 55 who had recovered from COVID-19.

The chain recombines TRBV15 with TRBJ1-3; possible D gene TRBD1, 5 bases. Germline V gene lookup returns CDR1 LNHNV and CDR2 YYDKDF (reference sequence). V was trimmed by 5 bases and J by 0 bases, leaving 11 bases between them. CDR3 size: 15 residues. CDR3 residues: CATSLNRISGNTIYF. The CDR3 DNA reads as TGTGCCACCAGCCTTAACAGGATCTCTGGAAACACCATATATTTT.

The gene calls are TRBV7-9 and TRBJ1-1; tentative D call: TRBD1 (6 bases). The V gene lost 1 base and the J gene lost 7 bases, with 16 bases spanning the gap. CDR3 length equals 15 residues. Per germline, CDR1 SEHNR and CDR2 FQNEAQ (reference sequence). The CDR3 coding sequence is TGTGCCAGCAGCTTAGATAGGATGGGGGCCGGTGAAGCTTTCTTT. Translation: CASSLDRMGAGEAFF.

This chain uses TRBV10-3 with TRBJ1-1; the match to TRBD1 covers 7 bases. The CDR3 consists of 15 residues. V shed 6 bases, J shed 1 base, and the junction held 8 bases outside the gene matches. Per germline, CDR1 ENHRY and CDR2 SYGVKD. CDR3: CAIRPWTGPNTEAFF. Here the CDR3 DNA reads TGTGCCATCAGGCCCTGGACAGGCCCGAACACTGAAGCTTTCTTT.

The chain carries TRBV5-1 and TRBJ1-4, with TRBD1 identical over 9 bases. V trimming: 4 bases; J trimming: 0 bases; junction bases outside the gene matches: 4. There are 16 residues in the CDR3. CDR1 and CDR2 from the germline V gene are SGHRS and YFSETQ. CDR3 residues: CASSRGQGTTNEKLFF. DNA for the CDR3: TGCGCCAGCAGCCGCGGACAGGGGACAACTAATGAAAAACTGTTTTTT.

V and J are TRBV11-3 and TRBJ2-7; 9 bases fit TRBD1. Germline CDR1 reads SGHNT; CDR2 reads YENEEA. V lost 1 base, J lost 2 bases, and 3 bases stayed unmatched. The CDR3 covers 15 residues. The CDR3 reads CASSLGQGVAYEQYV. In nucleotides, the CDR3 is TGTGCCAGCAGCTTAGGACAGGGGGTAGCCTACGAGCAGTACGTC.

The J gene is TRBJ1-2, the V gene TRBV28, with 12 bases identical to TRBD1. Trimming removed 5 bases from V and 1 base from J; junction bases left unmatched: 11. The CDR3 sequence is 18 residues long. Germline V CDR1 and CDR2: MDHEN, SYDVKM. The CDR3 sequence: CASSPSGDRGPNNYGYTF. Here the CDR3 DNA reads TGTGCCAGCAGTCCCTCAGGGGACAGGGGGCCTAATAACTATGGCTACACCTTC.

The genes are TRBV27 and TRBJ2-7, with 7 bases lining up with TRBD2. CDR1 is MNHEY, CDR2 SMNVEV, per germline (reference sequence). The length of the CDR3 is 14 residues. J lost 3 bases, V lost 4 bases, and 6 bases had no gene match. CDR3 DNA sequence: TGTGCCAGCAGTTCCCTCGGGGGGTACTACGAGCAGTACTTC. It is translated as CASSSLGGYYEQYF.

The V gene is TRBV7-9, the J gene TRBJ1-2, with D perhaps matching TRBD1 (5 bases). CDR3 size: 16 residues. The V end lost 0 bases, the J end lost 3 bases, and 14 bases lay between the germline ends. Per the germline V gene, CDR1 is SEHNR and CDR2 is FQNEAQ (reference sequence). CDR3 coding DNA: TGTGCCAGCAGCTTAGCGGGGGAGGGTGGCGACTATGGCTACACCTTC. Its protein product is CASSLAGEGGDYGYTF.

The J gene is TRBJ2-2, the V gene TRBV3-1 (or the pseudogene TRBV3-2), with 8 bases aligning to TRBD1. CDR3 length equals 14 residues. Per germline, CDR1 LGHDT and CDR2 YNNKEL (reference sequence). Trimming removed 2 bases from V and 6 bases from J; junction bases left unmatched: 2. CDR3 in DNA: TGTGCCAGCAGCCAATCAGGGGGCCCCGGGGAGCTGTTTTTT. Translation: CASSQSGGPGELFF.

This chain links TRBV29-1 with TRBJ1-1; TRBD1 matches at 8 bases. With 6 bases clipped from V and 5 bases from J, the junction kept 5 bases outside the gene matches. The CDR3 has 12 amino acids. CDR1 is SQVTM, CDR2 ANQGSEA, per germline. CDR3 region: CSVDRGGTEAFF. CDR3 nucleotides: TGCAGCGTCGACAGGGGCGGTACTGAAGCTTTCTTT.

The V call is TRBV5-1, the J call TRBJ1-2; 11 nucleotides line up with TRBD1. Germline CDR1 and CDR2: SGHRS and YFSETQ. V dropped 3 bases and J dropped 4; count of bases not matched to a gene: 14. The CDR3 is 18 amino acids. The CDR3 loop reads CASSSAPQGQGGSYGYTF. The CDR3 coding sequence is TGCGCCAGCAGCTCGGCGCCCCAGGGACAGGGGGGATCCTATGGCTACACCTTC.

The V call is TRBV19, the J call TRBJ2-1; D perhaps matches TRBD1 (7 bases). The ends were cut back, 4 bases at V and 7 bases at J, with 17 bases in the middle. The CDR3 runs to 15 residues. Per germline, CDR1 LNHDA and CDR2 SQIVND (reference sequence). The DNA of the CDR3 is TGTGCCAGTAGTACAGGGGGTCGCGGGAATAATGAGCAGTTCTTC. This gives the protein CASSTGGRGNNEQFF.

This clone came up once. V is TRBV7-6 and J is TRBJ2-3; 10 positions match TRBD2. The CDR3 sequence is 16 residues long. Trimming removed 1 base from V and 7 bases from J; junction bases left unmatched: 8. Germline V gene data show CDR1 as SGHVS and CDR2 as FNYEAQ. The CDR3 reads CASSLEASGSTNTQYF. CDR3 sequence (DNA): TGTGCCAGCAGCTTAGAGGCTAGCGGGAGCACTAATACGCAGTATTTT.